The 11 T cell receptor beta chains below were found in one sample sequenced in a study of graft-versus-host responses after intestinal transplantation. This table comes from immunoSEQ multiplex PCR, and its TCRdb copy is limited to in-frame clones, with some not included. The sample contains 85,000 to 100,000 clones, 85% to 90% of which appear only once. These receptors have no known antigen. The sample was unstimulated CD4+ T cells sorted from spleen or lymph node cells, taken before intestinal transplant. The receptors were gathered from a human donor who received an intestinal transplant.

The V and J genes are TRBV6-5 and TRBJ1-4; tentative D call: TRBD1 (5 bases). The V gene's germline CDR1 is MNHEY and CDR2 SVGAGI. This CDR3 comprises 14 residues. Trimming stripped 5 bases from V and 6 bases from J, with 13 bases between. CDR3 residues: CASSETVTYEKLFF. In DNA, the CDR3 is TGTGCCAGCAGTGAGACAGTGACCTATGAAAAACTGTTTTTT.

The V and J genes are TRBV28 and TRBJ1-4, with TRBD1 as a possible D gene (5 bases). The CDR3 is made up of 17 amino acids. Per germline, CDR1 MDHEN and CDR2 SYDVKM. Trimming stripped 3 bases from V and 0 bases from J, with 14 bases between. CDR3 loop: CASSFLVRVATNEKLFF. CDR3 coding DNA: TGTGCCAGCAGTTTTTTAGTCAGGGTGGCAACTAATGAAAAACTGTTTTTT.

CDR3: CASSLISRDNKGYTF. CDR3 DNA sequence: TGTGCCAGCAGCTTAATATCCCGGGACAATAAGGGCTACACCTTC. V gene TRBV5-6 combines with J gene TRBJ1-2, with D possibly being TRBD1 (6 bases). With 2 bases removed from V and 8 bases from J, the gap between germline ends came to 19 bases. CDR1 is SGHDT, CDR2 YYEEEE, per germline. This CDR3 is 15 amino acids long. The whole variable domain, remainder taken from reference TRBV5-6 and TRBJ1-2, is DAGVTQSPTHLIKTRGQQVTLRCSPKSGHDTVSWYQQALGQGPQFIFQYYEEEERQRGNFPDRFSGHQFPNYSSELNVNALLLGDSALYLCASSLISRDNKGYTFGSGTRLTVV.

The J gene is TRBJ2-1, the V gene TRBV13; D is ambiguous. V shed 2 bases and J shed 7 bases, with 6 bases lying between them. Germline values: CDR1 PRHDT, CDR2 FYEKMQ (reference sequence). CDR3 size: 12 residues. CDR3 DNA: TGTGCCAGCAGCTTACTCCCGAATGAGCAGTTCTTC. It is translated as CASSLLPNEQFF.

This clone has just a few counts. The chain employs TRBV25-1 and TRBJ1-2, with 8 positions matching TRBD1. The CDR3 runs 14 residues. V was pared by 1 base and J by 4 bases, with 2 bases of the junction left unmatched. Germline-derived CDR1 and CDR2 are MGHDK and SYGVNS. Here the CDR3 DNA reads TGTGCCAGCAGTGAATTCGGACAGGGCTATGGCTACACCTTC. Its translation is CASSEFGQGYGYTF.

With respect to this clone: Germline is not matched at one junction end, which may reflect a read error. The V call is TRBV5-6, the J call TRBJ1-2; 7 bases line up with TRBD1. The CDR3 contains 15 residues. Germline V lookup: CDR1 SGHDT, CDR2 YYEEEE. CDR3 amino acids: CVSSYTDREFYGYTF. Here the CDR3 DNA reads TGTGTCAGCAGCTACACTGACAGGGAGTTTTATGGCTACACCTTC. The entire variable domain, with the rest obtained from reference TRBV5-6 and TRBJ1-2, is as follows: DAGVTQSPTHLIKTRGQQVTLRCSPKSGHDTVSWYQQALGQGPQFIFQYYEEEERQRGNFPDRFSGHQFPNYSSELNVNALLLGDSALYLCVSSYTDREFYGYTFGSGTRLTVV.

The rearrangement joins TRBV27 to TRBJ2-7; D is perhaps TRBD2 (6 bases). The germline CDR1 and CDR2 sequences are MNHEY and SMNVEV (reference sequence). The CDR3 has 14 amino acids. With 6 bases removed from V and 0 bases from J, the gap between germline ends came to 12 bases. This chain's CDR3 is CASRPTGSSYEQYF. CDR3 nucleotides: TGTGCCAGCAGGCCCACCGGGAGCTCCTACGAGCAGTACTTC.

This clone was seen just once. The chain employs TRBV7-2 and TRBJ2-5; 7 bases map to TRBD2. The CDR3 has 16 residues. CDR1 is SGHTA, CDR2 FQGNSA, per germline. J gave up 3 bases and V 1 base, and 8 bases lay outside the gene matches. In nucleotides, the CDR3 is TGTGCCAGCAGCTTAGGGCCGGGGGGTCCGGAAGAGACCCAGTACTTC. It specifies CASSLGPGGPEETQYF.

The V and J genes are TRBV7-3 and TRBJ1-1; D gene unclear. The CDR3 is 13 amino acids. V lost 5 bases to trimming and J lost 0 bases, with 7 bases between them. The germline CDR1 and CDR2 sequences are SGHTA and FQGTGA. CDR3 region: CASSDGVNTEAFF. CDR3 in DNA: TGTGCCAGCAGCGACGGGGTGAACACTGAAGCTTTCTTT.

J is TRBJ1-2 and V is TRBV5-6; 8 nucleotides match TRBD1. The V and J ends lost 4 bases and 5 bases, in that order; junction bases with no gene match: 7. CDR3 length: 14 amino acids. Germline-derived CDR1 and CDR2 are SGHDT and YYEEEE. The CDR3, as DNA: TGTGCCAGCAGCCAAACAAACAGGGGGTATGGCTACACCTTC. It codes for CASSQTNRGYGYTF.

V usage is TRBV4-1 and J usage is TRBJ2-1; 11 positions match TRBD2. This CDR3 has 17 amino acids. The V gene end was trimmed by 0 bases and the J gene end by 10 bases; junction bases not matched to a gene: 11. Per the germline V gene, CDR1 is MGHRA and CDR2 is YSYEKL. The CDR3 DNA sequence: TGCGCCAGCAGCCAAGATCTCCTTAGCGGGGGGGTAGACGAGCAGTTCTTC. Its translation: CASSQDLLSGGVDEQFF.